The 11 T cell receptor beta chains below were found in one sample sequenced in a study of shared clonotypes between healthy human individuals. Naive CD8 cells comprised CD45RO-negative, CCR7-positively selected cells, excluding terminally differentiated effector memory CD45RA+ cells. The method was immunoSEQ multiplex PCR; TCRdb's version includes in-frame clones alone and lacks a portion of them. The sample holds hundreds of thousands of clones, 95% to 98% seen once. The sequenced material came from naive CD8+ T cells sorted from blood. These receptors were obtained from a man younger than 40 in good health.

The V gene is TRBV6-5, the J gene TRBJ2-7, with a weak D call TRBD1 (5 bases). V was clipped by 5 bases and J by 0 bases, with 14 bases between them. The germline V gene encodes CDR1 MNHEY and CDR2 SVGAGI. The CDR3 is 15 amino acids. The CDR3 nucleotides are TGTGCCAGCAGTCTGACAGCTCTAAGCTCCTACGAGCAGTACTTC. This translates into CASSLTALSSYEQYF.

The chain is built from TRBV7-9 and TRBJ2-1, with 7 bases lining up with TRBD2. The CDR3 runs to 17 residues. Germline values: CDR1 SEHNR, CDR2 FQNEAQ (reference sequence). J was trimmed by 0 bases and V by 4 bases; bases with no gene match: 9. This CDR3 is CASSSIAAGPSYNEQFF. DNA of the CDR3: TGTGCCAGCAGCTCGATTGCAGCGGGGCCCTCCTACAATGAGCAGTTCTTC.

The V and J genes are TRBV7-9 and TRBJ1-1; TRBD1 might be the D (6 bases). Trimming removed 3 bases from V and 7 bases from J, with 21 bases in between. Germline V gene data show CDR1 as SEHNR and CDR2 as FQNEAQ (reference sequence). There are 16 residues in the CDR3. The chain's CDR3 is CASSFLLHNRVGEAFF. CDR3 coding DNA: TGTGCCAGCAGCTTCCTCCTCCACAACAGGGTGGGTGAAGCTTTCTTT. The whole variable domain, remainder taken from reference TRBV7-9 and TRBJ1-1, is DTGVSQNPRHKITKRGQNVTFRCDPISEHNRLYWYRQTLGQGPEFLTYFQNEAQLEKSRLLSDRFSAERPKGSFSTLEIQRTEQGDSAMYLCASSFLLHNRVGEAFFGQGTRLTVV.

V usage is TRBV11-2 and J usage is TRBJ1-2, with 8 bases lining up with TRBD1. V shed 4 bases and J 7 bases; nucleotides not matched to a gene: 5. Per the germline V gene, CDR1 is SGHAT and CDR2 is FQNNGV. This CDR3 is 13 amino acids long. The CDR3 region is CASSSTGGAGYTF. In DNA, the CDR3 is TGTGCCAGCAGCTCTACAGGGGGAGCTGGCTACACCTTC.

The rearrangement joins TRBV5-6 to TRBJ1-1; no definite D call. V dropped 2 bases and J dropped 3 bases, with 14 bases sitting between them. There are 15 residues in the CDR3. CDR1 is SGHDT, CDR2 YYEEEE, per germline. The CDR3 DNA is TGTGCCAGCAGCTTAAGCCCAGCAGCAGACACTGAAGCTTTCTTT. Protein: CASSLSPAADTEAFF.

The count of this clone is one. The J gene is TRBJ1-1, the V gene TRBV5-1, with TRBD1 matching 10 bases. The CDR3 totals 12 residues. Germline-derived CDR1 and CDR2 are SGHRS and YFSETQ. The V segment lost 4 bases and the J segment 10 bases; nucleotides outside the gene matches: 4. The chain's CDR3 is CASSLGDRGAFF. The CDR3 nucleotides are TGCGCCAGCAGCCTAGGGGACAGGGGAGCTTTCTTT.

CDR3 loop: CASSILGTSGNTIYF. CDR3 in DNA: TGTGCCAGTAGTATATTAGGCACCTCTGGAAACACCATATATTTT. This chain connects TRBV19 to TRBJ1-3; no clear D. V lost 2 bases and J lost 0, with 8 bases in between. CDR1 is LNHDA and CDR2 is SQIVND in the germline V gene (reference sequence). The CDR3 loop spans 15 amino acids.

The rearrangement joins TRBV19 to TRBJ2-7, with 9 bases aligning to TRBD2. The CDR3 loop spans 13 amino acids. Trimming cost V 2 bases and J 13 bases; bases outside gene matches: 9. CDR1 and CDR2 from the germline V gene are LNHDA and SQIVND (reference sequence). CDR3 sequence: CASSISGLAGLYF. CDR3 nucleotide sequence: TGTGCCAGTAGTATATCCGGGCTAGCGGGACTCTACTTC.

This chain links TRBV28 with TRBJ1-2; a weak D match, TRBD1 (5 bases). The germline V gene has CDR1 MDHEN and CDR2 SYDVKM. V was clipped by 5 bases and J by 8 bases, with 21 bases between them. CDR3 length: 15 residues. The CDR3 DNA follows: TGTGCCAGCAGTCTGGGGGGGTTAAAAGATCGAGGCTACACCTTC. It is translated as CASSLGGLKDRGYTF.

The table lists this clone with a count of one. In the same sample, other DNA sequences code for this CDR3. The rearrangement joins TRBV9 to TRBJ2-7; D remains ambiguous. CDR3 size: 13 residues. Germline values: CDR1 SGDLS, CDR2 YYNGEE. V lost 0 bases to trimming and J lost 1 base, with 5 bases between them. This CDR3 reads CASSVGSSYEQYF. The CDR3 region has the DNA TGTGCCAGCAGCGTAGGTTCGTCCTACGAGCAGTACTTC.

The CDR3 region has the DNA TGTGCCACGGATGGGGTTACGGAGACCCAGTACTTC. It specifies CATDGVTETQYF. The chain employs TRBV25-1 and TRBJ2-5, with D hard to call. Between the trimmed V and J ends, which lost 10 bases and 5 bases, there was a span of 14 bases. The CDR3 has 12 amino acids. Germline lookup yields CDR1 MGHDK and CDR2 SYGVNS.